This TCR beta chain was recorded in a study of OX40 agonist ivuxolimab in advanced cancers. Background for the entire study: Ivuxolimab, which targeted the costimulatory receptor OX40 (CD134), was an agonistic, fully human IgG2 monoclonal antibody. Intravenous ivuxolimab was administered to patients every 2 weeks at six dose levels: 0.01, 0.1, 0.3, 1.5, 3 and 10 mg/kg. Among the 52 dose-escalation patients, approximately 20 had hepatocellular carcinoma, about 15 melanoma, 9 renal cell carcinoma and 9 head and neck cancer. In the dose-escalation cohort, 82.7% of patients were male, and the mean age was around 60 years, with a range of about 23 to 80. Prior anti-PD-1, anti-PD-L1 or anti-CTLA-4 therapy was permitted, and checkpoint inhibitors had been received by about two fifths of dose-escalation patients. Partial responses occurred in three dose-escalation patients: two with cutaneous melanoma and one with hepatocellular carcinoma. The point of sequencing TCRbeta in the periphery was to test whether ivuxolimab changed TCR sequence diversity and drove clonal T-cell expansion. The paper covers the monotherapy dose-escalation part of the phase I ivuxolimab trial, which included N of about 56 patients.

For sequencing of the TCRbeta CDR3 region, genomic DNA was extracted from the sorted cells. The immunoSEQ Assay was used to sequence the TCRbeta CDR3 regions. Drawn from immuneACCESS, this table holds only the in-frame rearrangements with V and J called that TCRdb kept. Clones are partly lost; checked studies trace under half to an unresolved V gene and leave the rest unexplained. A total of under 85,000 clones appear in this sample, 85% to 90% of them only once. The ten largest make up approximately 0.54% of the sample. The trial excluded patients who had a history of autoimmune disease or were on systemic immunosuppression. Peripheral blood for TCR sequencing was collected from all dose cohorts at baseline, on cycle 4 day 1, and on cycle 7 day 1. Samples were obtained from an open-label, multicenter, first-in-human phase I dose-escalation trial of ivuxolimab. Adults with locally advanced or metastatic melanoma, renal cell carcinoma, hepatocellular carcinoma or head and neck squamous cell carcinoma were enrolled in the trial. Before TCR sequencing, CD4+ T cells and CD8+ T cells from peripheral blood were sorted into separate populations.

General findings and caveats noted by the study authors: Clonal expansion of both CD4+ and CD8+ blood T cells was observed from baseline to week 6 at doses 0.1 to 3.0 mg/kg. Low levels of normalized T-cell clonal expansion were also seen in some patients who did not respond. Which antigens the clonally expanded peripheral T cells were specific for was not determined. In partial responders in the 0.1-3.0 mg/kg groups, normalized peripheral clonal expansion was found to be among the lowest, especially among CD8+ T cells. After ivuxolimab, more expanded clones were found on average in CD8+ T cells than in CD4+ T cells.

From the cysteine through the phenylalanine, the CDR3 covers 16 amino acids. Solely the CDR3 DNA is kept, with 48 bases framed from the first base. The germline V gene encodes CDR1 SGHRS and CDR2 YFSETQ. Trimming removed 0 bases from V and 0 bases from J, leaving 13 bases between the germline ends. For this clone: Its antigen is unknown. No much larger clone is present one base from it, and per-base qualities are unavailable.

The specimen was CD4+ or CD8+ T cells sorted from blood, collected in a trial of the OX40 agonist ivuxolimab. The TCR was taken from an adult with an advanced solid tumor such as melanoma, head and neck, liver or kidney cancer. The sequence joins TRBV5-1 to TRBJ2-7; the D gene is perhaps TRBD1, on 6 matching bases. Here the CDR3 is given as CASSLEAGDLSYEQYF. The DNA sequence reads TGCGCCAGCAGCTTGGAGGCAGGGGACCTCTCCTACGAGCAGTACTTC.